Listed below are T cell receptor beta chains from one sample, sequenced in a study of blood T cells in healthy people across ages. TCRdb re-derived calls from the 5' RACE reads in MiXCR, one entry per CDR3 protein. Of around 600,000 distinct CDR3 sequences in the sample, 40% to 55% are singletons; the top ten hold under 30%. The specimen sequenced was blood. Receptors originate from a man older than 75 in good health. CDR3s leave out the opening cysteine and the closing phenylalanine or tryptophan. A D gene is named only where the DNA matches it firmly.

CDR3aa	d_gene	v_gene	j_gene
SALARADTQY	.	TRBV20-1	TRBJ2-3
ASSPPEAGVGNEQF	.	TRBV21-1	TRBJ2-1
ASSEGAKDQPQH	TRBD1	TRBV5-1	TRBJ1-5
ASSYSVTSGLSYEQY	TRBD2	TRBV6-6	TRBJ2-7
SASGGATFNEQF	TRBD2	TRBV20-1	TRBJ2-1
AIRPSLDQPQH	.	TRBV10-3	TRBJ1-5
ASSLFPDSRYYGYT	.	TRBV5-1	TRBJ1-2
ASSSSVYNEQF	.	TRBV7-3	TRBJ2-1
ASSEFEGMGDTEAF	.	TRBV25-1	TRBJ1-1
ASSLEGAGGYGYI	.	TRBV7-2	TRBJ1-2
ASSSRGGGDNEQF	TRBD2	TRBV3-1	TRBJ2-1
ASSRYRRGSSYNEQY	.	TRBV9	.
ASSVMPNSNYEQY	.	TRBV2	.
ASRPYTSTNEKLF	.	TRBV12-3/TRBV12-4	TRBJ1-4
ASSRDAGQGGYGYT	TRBD1	TRBV5-1	TRBJ1-2
ASSLNVGSGANVLT	.	TRBV7-9	TRBJ2-6
SARDLVAGGGEQF	TRBD2	TRBV20-1	TRBJ2-1
ASSFQGGTYGYT	TRBD1	TRBV5-1	TRBJ1-2
TSSAGTTTLEAF	.	TRBV9	TRBJ1-1
ASSLAFGRYEQY	.	TRBV7-2	TRBJ2-7
ASSITGAEAF	.	TRBV25-1	TRBJ1-1
ASSLELAVGYEQY	TRBD2	TRBV7-2	TRBJ2-7
ASSLVGGGRLNNEQF	TRBD2	TRBV7-2	TRBJ2-1